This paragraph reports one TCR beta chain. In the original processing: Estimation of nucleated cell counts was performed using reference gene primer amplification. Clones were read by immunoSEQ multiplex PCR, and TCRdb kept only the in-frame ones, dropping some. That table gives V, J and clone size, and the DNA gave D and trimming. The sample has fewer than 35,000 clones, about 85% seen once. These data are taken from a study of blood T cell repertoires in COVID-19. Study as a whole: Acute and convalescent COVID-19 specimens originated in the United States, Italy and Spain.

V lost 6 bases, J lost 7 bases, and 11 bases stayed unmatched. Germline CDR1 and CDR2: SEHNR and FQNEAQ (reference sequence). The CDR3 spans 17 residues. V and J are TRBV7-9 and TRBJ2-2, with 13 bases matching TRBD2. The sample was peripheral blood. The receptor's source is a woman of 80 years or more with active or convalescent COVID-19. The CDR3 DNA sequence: TGTGCCAGCAGTGACCGACTAGCGGGGGGCCGGGACGGGGAGCTGTTTTTT. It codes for CASSDRLAGGRDGELFF.